The clone carrying this T cell receptor beta chain was found many times. Its antigen is unknown. Trimming stripped 3 bases from V and 6 bases from J, with 15 bases between. Germline assignment: CDR1 DFQATT and CDR2 SNEGSKA (reference sequence). CDR3 length: 14 amino acids. This entry comes from a study of T cells in Graves' hyperthyroidism and ophthalmopathy. General study results and limits: Median prediction lead before ophthalmopathy onset was 5.5 to 7 months with the model.

It was RNA transcripts that yielded the amplified TCR beta CDR3 regions. The HTBI primer set was used in a first-round RT-PCR of the TCR CDR3. TCRdb analysed the multiplex PCR reads with MiXCR anew, one entry per CDR3 protein. The sample has about 510,000 distinct CDR3 sequences; less than 15% are singletons. Specimen: blood. The TCR comes from a middle-aged woman with Graves' hyperthyroidism. V and J are TRBV20-1 and TRBJ2-1; TRBD1 or TRBD2 may be the D gene (5 bases each). The CDR3 is CSASRAGSFNEQFF. CDR3 nucleotide sequence: TGCAGTGCTAGTAGGGCAGGGAGCTTCAATGAGCAGTTCTTC.